This is a list of T cell receptor beta chains from one sample in a study of T cell responses to AZD1222 COVID-19 vaccine. Clones were read by immunoSEQ multiplex PCR, and TCRdb kept only the in-frame ones, dropping some. The sample includes approximately 100,000 clones, 92% of them seen just once. Sequenced material: peripheral blood, taken on day 0 of AZD1222 vaccination. The source of these receptors is an adult in good health. CDR3s include the opening cysteine and the closing phenylalanine or tryptophan. A D gene is named only where the DNA matches it firmly. Some rows mark clone size as missing; the rest say once, few, many or name a class of expanded clone.

clone_size,v_call,d_call,j_call,cdr3_nt,cdr3_aa
-,TRBV27,-,TRBJ1-1,TGTGCCAGTTCGGGGGGAGGCTCGCTCACTGAAGCTTTCTTT,CASSGGGSLTEAFF
-,TRBV6-5,TRBD2,TRBJ2-7,TGTGCCAGCATCTTAAGCGGGGACGGACCCTACGAGCAGTACTTC,CASILSGDGPYEQYF
-,TRBV19,TRBD2,TRBJ2-1,TGTGCCAGTAGTATACTAGCGGGACACGAGAGGGAGCAGTTCTTC,CASSILAGHEREQFF
few,TRBV28,TRBD1,TRBJ1-4,TGTGCCACCATTGACAGGGGTGGAGGTGAAAAACTGTTTTTT,CATIDRGGGEKLFF
once,TRBV2,-,TRBJ2-5,TGTGCCAGCGCCCTACGGTACCAAGAGACCCAGTACTTC,CASALRYQETQYF
-,TRBV6-1,-,TRBJ2-7,TGTGCCAGCAGTGAAGGGGGGTTGAAATTCGAGCAGTACTTC,CASSEGGLKFEQYF
-,TRBV19,-,TRBJ2-5,TGTGCCAGTAGGGGGGGTGGAGAGACCCAGTACTTC,CASRGGGETQYF
-,TRBV24-1,-,TRBJ1-5,TGTGCCACCAGTGATATTGGTTCTGGGAATCAGCCCCAGCATTTT,CATSDIGSGNQPQHF
-,TRBV10-3,TRBD2,TRBJ2-7,TGTGCCATCACTTCCACTAGCGGGATAGGGTCCTACGAGCAGTACTTC,CAITSTSGIGSYEQYF
once,TRBV25-1,-,TRBJ2-7,TGTGCCAGCAGCGAGGGGGACTTTCTAAGCCACGAGCAGTACTTC,CASSEGDFLSHEQYF
-,TRBV4-2,-,TRBJ1-4,TGTGCCAGCCGTGACCGATCAGAGGGTAGAACAAATGAAAAACTGTTTTTT,CASRDRSEGRTNEKLFF
-,TRBV5-1,TRBD2,TRBJ2-7,TGCGCCAGCCGACTAGCGGGAGTCTACGAGCAGTACTTC,CASRLAGVYEQYF
-,TRBV10-3,TRBD2,TRBJ2-7,TGTGCCATCAGTGAGGTTACTAGCGAAGTCTCCGAGCAGTACTTC,CAISEVTSEVSEQYF
once,TRBV9,-,TRBJ2-5,TGTGCCGGGGGGGCAGGGACAGATGAGACCCAGTACTTC,CAGGAGTDETQYF
-,TRBV5-1,-,TRBJ2-1,TGCGCCAGCAGCTTGTTAGGGGGTGAGCAGTTCTTC,CASSLLGGEQFF
once,TRBV28,-,TRBJ2-1,TGTGCCAGCAGTTTATCGACCTACAATGAGCAGTTCTTC,CASSLSTYNEQFF
-,TRBV11-2,TRBD1,TRBJ2-7,TGTGCCAGCAGCTTGCCCGGGACAGGGACCTTTAGGTGGGGCGAGCAGTACTTC,CASSLPGTGTFRWGEQYF
once,TRBV28,TRBD1,TRBJ2-3,TGTGCCAGCAGTCGCCGGACAGGAAGCCCCATTGAGCAGTATTTT,CASSRRTGSPIEQYF
-,TRBV28,-,TRBJ2-7,TGTGCCAGCAGGGCGGGCTCCTACGAGCAGTACTTC,CASRAGSYEQYF
-,TRBV30,-,TRBJ2-7,TGTGCCTGGAGTGTAGACTACGAGCAGTACTTC,CAWSVDYEQYF
-,TRBV7-9,TRBD2,TRBJ2-5,TGTGCCAGCAGCGCGTTTCTAGCGGGAGGAGAGACCCAGTACTTC,CASSAFLAGGETQYF
-,TRBV6-5,-,TRBJ2-2,TGTGCCAGCGGGGGGAGCCCGATGGCCGGGGAGCTGTTTTTT,CASGGSPMAGELFF
-,TRBV5-1,TRBD2,TRBJ2-1,TGCGCCAGCAGCTCCGGGTTAGCGGGAGGACACAATGAGCAGTTCTTC,CASSSGLAGGHNEQFF
-,TRBV5-1,TRBD1,TRBJ1-4,TGCGCCAGCAGCGACGGGACAGCAACTAATGAAAAACTGTTTTTT,CASSDGTATNEKLFF
-,TRBV27,-,TRBJ2-1,TGTGCCAGCAGTTTATCCGGGAACTCCTACAATGAGCAGTTCTTC,CASSLSGNSYNEQFF
once,TRBV5-1,-,TRBJ1-1,TGCGCCAGCAGCTTATTGGCGGAAATGACTGAAGCTTTCTTT,CASSLLAEMTEAFF
-,TRBV9,-,TRBJ1-4,TGTGCCAGCAGCGTAGGGACAAGAATTGAAAAACTGTTTTTT,CASSVGTRIEKLFF
-,TRBV11-1,-,TRBJ2-7,TGTGCCAGCAGCCGACAAGGGGGGACCTCCGAGCAGTACTTC,CASSRQGGTSEQYF
-,TRBV27,TRBD2,TRBJ2-2,TGTGCCAGCAGTATCAGCGGGATCTCCCACTCCGGGGAGCTGTTTTTT,CASSISGISHSGELFF
-,TRBV9,TRBD1,TRBJ2-5,TGTGCCAGCAGCGTAGAGGCAGGGGGCCGCGAGACCCAGTACTTC,CASSVEAGGRETQYF
-,TRBV24-1,TRBD2,TRBJ2-1,TGTGCCACCAGAGGGACTAGCGGTAGCTCCTACAATGAGCAGTTCTTC,CATRGTSGSSYNEQFF
-,TRBV14,-,TRBJ2-3,TGTGCCAGCAGCCAAGTGACGGGATGGACAGATACGCAGTATTTT,CASSQVTGWTDTQYF
-,TRBV4-3,-,TRBJ2-1,TGCGCCAGCAGCCAAGATTACAATGAGCAGTTCTTC,CASSQDYNEQFF
-,TRBV3-1/TRBV3-2,-,TRBJ2-2,TGTGCCAGCAGCCAGCAGGGAAGCACCGGGGAGCTGTTTTTT,CASSQQGSTGELFF
-,TRBV15,TRBD1,TRBJ1-2,TGTGCCACCAGCAGAGGTTTCCAGGGGGCGACCTATGGCTACACCTTC,CATSRGFQGATYGYTF
-,TRBV5-8,-,TRBJ2-3,TGTGCCAGCAGCTCCTCGGGGGCAGATACGCAGTATTTT,CASSSSGADTQYF
-,TRBV7-9,TRBD1,TRBJ2-7,TGTGCCAGCAGCTTAGGGGACAGGCTGGTTGGGCAGTACTTC,CASSLGDRLVGQYF
-,TRBV6-2/TRBV6-3,-,TRBJ1-5,TGTGCCAGCAGTTACGGACCAGCGGGGCCCCAGCATTTT,CASSYGPAGPQHF